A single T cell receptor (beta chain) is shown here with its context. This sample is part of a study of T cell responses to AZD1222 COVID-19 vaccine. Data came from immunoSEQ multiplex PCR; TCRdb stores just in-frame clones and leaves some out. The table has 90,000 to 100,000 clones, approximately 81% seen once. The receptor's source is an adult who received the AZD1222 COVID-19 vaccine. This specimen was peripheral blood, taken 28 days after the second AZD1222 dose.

The CDR3, as DNA: TGCGCCAGCAGCAGGGACAGTATCTCGGGCGAGCAGTACTTC. This translates into CASSRDSISGEQYF. The chain carries TRBV10-1 and TRBJ2-7, with TRBD1 identical over 7 bases. Looked up from germline, CDR1 is WNHNN and CDR2 is SYGVQD (reference sequence). This CDR3 is 14 amino acids long. V lost 6 bases, J lost 6 bases, and 11 bases stayed unmatched.